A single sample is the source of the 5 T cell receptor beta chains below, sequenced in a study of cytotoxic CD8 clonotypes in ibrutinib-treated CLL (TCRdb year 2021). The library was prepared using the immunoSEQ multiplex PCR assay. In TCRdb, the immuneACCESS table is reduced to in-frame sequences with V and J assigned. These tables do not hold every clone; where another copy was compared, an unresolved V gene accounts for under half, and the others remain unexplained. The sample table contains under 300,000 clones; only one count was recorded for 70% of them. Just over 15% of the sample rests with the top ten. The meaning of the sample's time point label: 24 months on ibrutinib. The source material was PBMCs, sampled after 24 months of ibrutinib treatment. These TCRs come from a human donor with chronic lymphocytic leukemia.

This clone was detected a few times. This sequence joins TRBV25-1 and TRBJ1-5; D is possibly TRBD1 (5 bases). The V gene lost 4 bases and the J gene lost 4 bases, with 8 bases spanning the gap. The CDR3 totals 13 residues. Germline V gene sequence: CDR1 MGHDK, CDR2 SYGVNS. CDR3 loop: CASSGGLNQPQHF. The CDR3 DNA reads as TGTGCCAGCAGTGGGGGCCTAAATCAGCCCCAGCATTTT.

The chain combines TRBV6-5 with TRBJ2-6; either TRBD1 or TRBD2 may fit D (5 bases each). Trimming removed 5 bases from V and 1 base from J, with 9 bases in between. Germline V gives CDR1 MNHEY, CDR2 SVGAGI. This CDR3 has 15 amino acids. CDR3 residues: CASSTGLSGANVLTF. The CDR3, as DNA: TGTGCCAGCAGTACAGGACTGTCTGGGGCCAACGTCCTGACTTTC.

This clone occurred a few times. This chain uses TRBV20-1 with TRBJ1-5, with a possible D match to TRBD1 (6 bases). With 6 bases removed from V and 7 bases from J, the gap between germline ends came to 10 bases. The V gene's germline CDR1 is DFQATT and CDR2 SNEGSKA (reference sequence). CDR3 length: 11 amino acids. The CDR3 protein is CSAGGRQPQHF. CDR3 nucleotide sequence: TGCAGTGCAGGGGGTAGGCAGCCCCAGCATTTT.

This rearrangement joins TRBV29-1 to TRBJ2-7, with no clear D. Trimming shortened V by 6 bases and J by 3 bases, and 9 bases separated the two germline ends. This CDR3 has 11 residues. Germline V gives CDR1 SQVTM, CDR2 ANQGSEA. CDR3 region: CSVRLNYEQYF. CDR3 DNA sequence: TGCAGCGTCCGACTGAACTACGAGCAGTACTTC.

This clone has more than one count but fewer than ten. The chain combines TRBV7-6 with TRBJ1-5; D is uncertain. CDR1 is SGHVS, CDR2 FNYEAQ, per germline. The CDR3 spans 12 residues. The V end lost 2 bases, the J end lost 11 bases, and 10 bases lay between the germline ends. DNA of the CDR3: TGTGCCAGCAGCTTATTCGGGGAGGCCCAGCATTTT. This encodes CASSLFGEAQHF. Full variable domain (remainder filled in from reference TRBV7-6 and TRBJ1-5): GAGVSQSPRYKVTKRGQDVALRCDPISGHVSLYWYRQALGQGPEFLTYFNYEAQQDKSGLPNDRFSAERPEGSISTLTIQRTEQRDSAMYRCASSLFGEAQHFGDGTRLSIL.